This T cell receptor beta chain was sequenced for a study of T-cell reconstitution after alpha-beta-depleted transplantation in children. Germline V gene sequence: CDR1 SEHNR, CDR2 FQNEAQ (reference sequence). CDR3 length: 15 amino acids. The V and J ends lost 4 bases and 1 base, in that order; junction bases with no gene match: 6. Unique molecular identifiers were incorporated when the TCRbeta library was constructed. MiXCR, applied by TCRdb to the PCR reads, yields one record per CDR3 protein. The sample includes almost 400,000 distinct CDR3 sequences, roughly 21% of them seen just once. The chain carries TRBV7-9 and TRBJ1-1, with TRBD1 matching over 7 bases. The material was PBMCs from the stem cell graft donor, obtained from the stem cell graft. The sequence came from a human donor who donated a stem cell graft to a child with acute myeloid leukemia. CDR3 nucleotide sequence: TGTGCCAGCAGCTACAAGGACAGGTCGAACACTGAAGCTTTCTTT. This sequence encodes CASSYKDRSNTEAFF.